The rows below give T cell receptor beta chains drawn from one sample of a study of cytomegalovirus exposure and HLA in healthy donors. Sequencing was performed with immunoSEQ multiplex PCR; in TCRdb, only in-frame clones are kept and a portion is missing. The sample carries more than 150,000 clones, less than 90% recorded once. Sequenced sample: PBMCs. The receptor source for this set is a girl under three years old in good health and CMV-seronegative. Each CDR3 is given with its conserved first and last residue. Fields, in order: CDR3 DNA, CDR3 protein, V gene, clone size, J gene, D gene. The D gene is left open where the match is weak. Clone size is shown for a subset of rows, as once, few, many or a class of expanded clone.

TGTGCCAGCAGCGTAGCGGGGACAGGGATCACCGGGGAGCTGTTTTTT | CASSVAGTGITGELFF | TRBV9 | . | TRBJ2-2 | TRBD1
TGTGCCAGCATGTCCCACGGGACAGGGAGATCCTATGGCTACACCTTC | CASMSHGTGRSYGYTF | TRBV27 | . | TRBJ1-2 | TRBD1
TGTGCCAGCAGTCGGCCGGCGTTTTGGACAGGGGGCGAGTGGGAGACCCAGTACTTC | CASSRPAFWTGGEWETQYF | TRBV2 | . | TRBJ2-5 | TRBD1
TGTGCCAGCAGCTTAGTAGAGGGGACTACCACTGAAGCTTTCTTT | CASSLVEGTTTEAFF | TRBV11-3 | once | TRBJ1-1 | .
TGTGCCAGCAGTTTATATACAGGGGAGAACACTGAAGCTTTCTTT | CASSLYTGENTEAFF | TRBV27 | few | TRBJ1-1 | TRBD1
TGTGCCAGTACCGCTCGGACAGGGCCCAATCAGCCCCAGCATTTT | CASTARTGPNQPQHF | TRBV19 | . | TRBJ1-5 | TRBD1
TGTGCCATCGGTGGGACAGGGGCCCCTCGCAATGAGCAGTTCTTC | CAIGGTGAPRNEQFF | TRBV10-3 | . | TRBJ2-1 | TRBD1
TGCGCCAGCAGCTTACAGCGGTTACCCGATGAGCAGTTCTTC | CASSLQRLPDEQFF | TRBV5-1 | . | TRBJ2-1 | .
TGTGCCAGCTCATCACTCACAGGCACCGGGGAGCTGTTTTTT | CASSSLTGTGELFF | TRBV18 | . | TRBJ2-2 | .
TGTGCCAGCAGCAATTGGGGACAGGGTTTTTACGAGCAGTACTTC | CASSNWGQGFYEQYF | TRBV5-6 | . | TRBJ2-7 | TRBD1
TGTGCCAGCAGCAAGAGCGGGGCGAGGATCAATGAGCAGTTCTTC | CASSKSGARINEQFF | TRBV11-2 | . | TRBJ2-1 | TRBD2
TGTGCCAGCAATACGGGCTACGAGCAGTACTTC | CASNTGYEQYF | TRBV2 | . | TRBJ2-7 | .
TGTGCCAGCAGGCCGCCGGGACAGGGGGACCAACGATGGCATTTT | CASRPPGQGDQRWHF | TRBV6-5 | . | TRBJ1-5 | TRBD1
TGCGCCAGCAGCTTGTGGGCCTTCGTGACAGGTGGGCGTCACGAGCAGTACTTC | CASSLWAFVTGGRHEQYF | TRBV5-1 | few | TRBJ2-7 | .
TGCGCCAGCAGCCAATTATATGCGCGGGGGAACACTGAAGCTTTCTTT | CASSQLYARGNTEAFF | TRBV4-1 | . | TRBJ1-1 | .
TGTGCCAGCAGCCCCACGGACAGGGGGCGAGGTAACTATGGCTACACCTTC | CASSPTDRGRGNYGYTF | TRBV7-9 | . | TRBJ1-2 | TRBD1
TGTGCCTGGAGTTTTGGTCTAGCGCTGGAGGAGACCCAGTACTTC | CAWSFGLALEETQYF | TRBV30 | . | TRBJ2-5 | .
TGCAGTAGCGGTTCCTCCTACAATGAGCAGTTCTTC | CSSGSSYNEQFF | TRBV29-1 | once | TRBJ2-1 | .
TGTGCCAGCAGCTTAGGGGGGGAAATGTACAATGAGCAGTTCTTC | CASSLGGEMYNEQFF | TRBV7-8 | . | TRBJ2-1 | .
TGTGCCAGCAGTGACCCACGGTGGAGGCTACCGCGTTACGAGCAGTACTTC | CASSDPRWRLPRYEQYF | TRBV6-4 | . | TRBJ2-7 | .
TGCGCCAGCAGCTTGACGCCCTCCGGCTCCTACGAGCAGTACTTC | CASSLTPSGSYEQYF | TRBV5-1 | . | TRBJ2-7 | .
TGTGCCAGCAGTACCCCCGGCGGGGCAGGTCGATATACGCAGTATTTT | CASSTPGGAGRYTQYF | TRBV2 | few | TRBJ2-3 | .
TGTGCCAGCACCTTGTCAGGGACAGATACGCAGTATTTT | CASTLSGTDTQYF | TRBV7-9 | . | TRBJ2-3 | .
TGTGCCAGCAGCGAAGGGGGGGACCAAGAGACCCAGTACTTC | CASSEGGDQETQYF | TRBV7-3 | . | TRBJ2-5 | .
TGTGCCAGCAGTTTCTCCGCTGGTGCGGTGTACGAGCAGTACTTC | CASSFSAGAVYEQYF | TRBV7-8 | once | TRBJ2-7 | .
TGCGCCAGCAGCCCTCCGGGACTAGCGGGTAGGCAAGAGACCCAGTACTTC | CASSPPGLAGRQETQYF | TRBV5-1 | . | TRBJ2-5 | TRBD2
TGTGCCAGCAGTTACGGGGGCACTGAAGCTTTCTTT | CASSYGGTEAFF | TRBV7-9 | . | TRBJ1-1 | .
TGCGCCAGCAGCCAAGACCCCACAGGGGCCCTCAATCAGCCCCAGCATTTT | CASSQDPTGALNQPQHF | TRBV4-1 | . | TRBJ1-5 | TRBD1
TGCGCCAGCAGCCAACCCCGGCGGGGGTCGGCAGATACGCAGTATTTT | CASSQPRRGSADTQYF | TRBV4-1 | few | TRBJ2-3 | TRBD2
TGCAGCGCGAGCCAACAGGGTTTAGGTCTAGAGACCCAGTACTTC | CSASQQGLGLETQYF | TRBV29-1 | once | TRBJ2-5 | .
TGTGCCAGCAGCCAGGTAGCGGGAGGGCCCACAGATACGCAGTATTTT | CASSQVAGGPTDTQYF | TRBV14 | . | TRBJ2-3 | TRBD2
TGCGCCAGCAGCCTGTCCACTTGGACTAGCGTAGAGTCGACCCAGTACTTC | CASSLSTWTSVESTQYF | TRBV4-1 | . | TRBJ2-5 | TRBD2
TGTGCCAGCAGTGACTCCACAGGGTTTAGCAATCAGCCCCAGCATTTT | CASSDSTGFSNQPQHF | TRBV2 | few | TRBJ1-5 | .
TGTGCCGGGGGACTAGAAAGAGGTACCGGGGAGCTGTTTTTT | CAGGLERGTGELFF | TRBV27 | few | TRBJ2-2 | TRBD2
TGTTCCAGCAGCTTAGCGCGGGGGAACGAGCAGTACTTC | CSSSLARGNEQYF | TRBV7-9 | . | TRBJ2-7 | TRBD2
TGTGCCAGCAGGGGCGGGGTGCTAGCGGGAGGGCGGGATACGCAGTATTTT | CASRGGVLAGGRDTQYF | TRBV2 | . | TRBJ2-3 | TRBD2
TGCGCCAGCAGCCTTGCCGGTCGGCGGGGCTACACCTTC | CASSLAGRRGYTF | TRBV5-1 | . | TRBJ1-2 | .
TGTGCCAGCAGCTTTACCGGGACAGGGGGCGAAGAGCAGTTCTTC | CASSFTGTGGEEQFF | TRBV7-6 | . | TRBJ2-1 | TRBD1
TGTGCCAGCAGCTCATACTACAGCACAGATACGCAGTATTTT | CASSSYYSTDTQYF | TRBV7-6 | . | TRBJ2-3 | .
TGCGCCAGCAACCAAGGAGCCAGCGGGGGGAGTCCTAGCACAGATACGCAGTATTTT | CASNQGASGGSPSTDTQYF | TRBV4-1 | . | TRBJ2-3 | TRBD2
TGTGCCAGCAGTTCAGGGACTAGCGGACGCCAAGAGACCCAGTACTTC | CASSSGTSGRQETQYF | TRBV6-6 | . | TRBJ2-5 | TRBD2
TGTGCCAGCAGTTTCCTGACAGGGAACCCACTCGAGCAGTACTTC | CASSFLTGNPLEQYF | TRBV6-5 | . | TRBJ2-7 | TRBD1
TGTGCCAGCTCACCCTACAGGAACACTGAAGCTTTCTTT | CASSPYRNTEAFF | TRBV18 | . | TRBJ1-1 | .